Given below is one T cell receptor beta chain in context. Its target is unknown. Germline CDR1 is SGHDN and CDR2 is FVKESK. The V segment lost 4 bases and the J segment 2 bases; nucleotides outside the gene matches: 6. The CDR3 length is 15 residues. The patients chosen for sequencing had shown expansion of CD8+CD57+ cells (detected by flow cytometry). Each patient had severe acquired aplastic anemia. These data belong to a study of CD8+CD57+ T cells in acquired aplastic anemia. Across the study: The average for DNA from sorted CD4+ and CD8+ cells was roughly 3 ug.

Findings and limits, study-wide: CD8+ Simpson's diversity did not differ significantly between patients and controls. Patients had twenty-nine CD8+ CDR3 sequences in common with controls (the shared set).

TCR beta VDJ combinations and CDR3 sequences were profiled from genomic DNA. Each CDR3 protein is one row after TCRdb ran MiXCR on the reads. The sample has about 240,000 distinct CDR3 sequences, approximately 45% seen once. Sequenced input: sorted CD4+, CD8+, or CD8+CD57+ T cells (not recorded which) from PBMCs. V is TRBV14 and J is TRBJ2-3, with 7 bases fitting TRBD1. This receptor was taken from a human donor with aplastic anemia. CDR3 nucleotide sequence: TGTGCCAGCAGCCCCGACAGGGTATTCACAGATACGCAGTATTTT. As protein: CASSPDRVFTDTQYF.